The 25 T cell receptor beta chains in this list originate from one sample, sequenced in a study of blood T cell repertoires in COVID-19. Clones were sequenced by immunoSEQ multiplex PCR, and TCRdb holds only the in-frame ones, with some missing. The sample has around 230,000 clones, roughly 84% seen once. Sequencing was carried out using peripheral blood. These receptor sequences come from a man aged 40-49 years who had recovered from COVID-19.

V gene TRBV9 combines with J gene TRBJ2-1; no reliable D call. The CDR3 has 14 amino acids. V lost 0 bases and J 2 bases, leaving 6 bases between the germline ends. Germline V gene lookup returns CDR1 SGDLS and CDR2 YYNGEE. The CDR3 region is CASSVDGAYNEQFF. CDR3 coding DNA: TGTGCCAGCAGCGTAGACGGAGCCTACAATGAGCAGTTCTTC.

The rearrangement links TRBV7-9 to TRBJ1-1, with D possibly being TRBD1 (5 bases). This CDR3 has 15 amino acids. Trimming removed 4 bases at V and 1 base at J, with 13 bases between. In germline, CDR1 is SEHNR, CDR2 FQNEAQ (reference sequence). The CDR3 loop reads CASSSGRQWNTEAFF. The CDR3 region has the DNA TGTGCCAGCAGCTCTGGTCGACAGTGGAACACTGAAGCTTTCTTT.

The rearrangement links TRBV7-2 to TRBJ1-5; D remains unclear. This CDR3 spans 13 amino acids. V was shortened by 1 base and J by 9 bases, with 10 bases between the two germline ends. Germline V gene data show CDR1 as SGHTA and CDR2 as FQGNSA. In DNA form, the CDR3 reads TGTGCCAGCAGCTTAGGGCGGGCTGCGCCCCAGCATTTT. This gives the protein CASSLGRAAPQHF.

Concerning this clone: Within the sample, other DNA sequences also encode this same CDR3. The chain is built from TRBV7-9 and TRBJ1-4, with unresolved D. Germline CDR1 is SEHNR and CDR2 is FQNEAQ (reference sequence). The length of the CDR3 is 14 residues. The germline V and J ends were trimmed by 1 base and 1 base, with 4 bases remaining between them. DNA of the CDR3: TGTGCCAGCAGCTTAGGCGGAACTAATGAAAAACTGTTTTTT. It yields the protein CASSLGGTNEKLFF.

V gene TRBV27 combines with J gene TRBJ1-6; D unclear. V shed 5 bases and J shed 6 bases, with 11 bases lying between them. The CDR3 has 14 amino acids. Germline V gives CDR1 MNHEY, CDR2 SMNVEV (reference sequence). The DNA of the CDR3 is TGTGCCAGCAGTAGAGGGAGATTTAATTCACCCCTCCACTTT. Its protein is CASSRGRFNSPLHF.

The V call is TRBV3-1 (or the pseudogene TRBV3-2), the J call TRBJ2-5; 8 bases are a match to TRBD2. Trimming at V came to 7 bases and at J to 3 bases, leaving 4 bases not matched to a gene. This CDR3 spans 13 amino acids. The germline V gene has CDR1 LGHDT and CDR2 YNNKEL (reference sequence). CDR3 sequence: CASTTSGKETQYF. In DNA form, the CDR3 reads TGTGCCAGCACAACTAGCGGAAAAGAGACCCAGTACTTC.

The rearrangement uses TRBV7-9 and TRBJ2-1; TRBD1 aligns across 7 bases. The CDR3 length is 16 residues. J was trimmed by 2 bases and V by 2 bases; bases with no gene match: 6. Germline V CDR1 and CDR2: SEHNR, FQNEAQ (reference sequence). The CDR3 DNA follows: TGTGCCAGCAGCTTATTGAACAGGGGAACCTACAATGAGCAGTTCTTC. It encodes CASSLLNRGTYNEQFF. Complete variable domain (other parts from reference TRBV7-9 and TRBJ2-1): DTGVSQNPRHKITKRGQNVTFRCDPISEHNRLYWYRQTLGQGPEFLTYFQNEAQLEKSRLLSDRFSAERPKGSFSTLEIQRTEQGDSAMYLCASSLLNRGTYNEQFFGPGTRLTVL.

The chain employs TRBV11-3 and TRBJ2-1; 7 bases are a match to TRBD1. Germline V lookup: CDR1 SGHNT, CDR2 YENEEA. The trim removed 5 bases at V and 13 bases at J, leaving 5 bases unmatched. This CDR3 is 11 amino acids long. The DNA for the CDR3 is TGTGCCAGCAGCCCCGGACAGGAACAGTTCTTC. It codes for CASSPGQEQFF.

The chain employs TRBV11-2 and TRBJ2-1; no firm D call. The CDR3 spans 16 residues. The germline V gene encodes CDR1 SGHAT and CDR2 FQNNGV. V was trimmed by 4 bases and J by 7 bases, leaving 20 bases between them. CDR3 DNA sequence: TGTGCCAGCAGCTCAGAAGGAGCTAGGTCCGGGAATGAGCAGTTCTTC. Translated, it gives CASSSEGARSGNEQFF.

The V and J genes are TRBV20-1 and TRBJ1-5; D gene uncertain. V lost 3 bases and J lost 12, with 12 bases in between. Germline CDR1 DFQATT, CDR2 SNEGSKA (reference sequence). The CDR3 contains 11 residues. CDR3 sequence reads: CSASSPRGQHF. The CDR3 DNA reads as TGCAGTGCTAGCTCCCCCCGCGGCCAGCATTTT.

The rearrangement joins TRBV11-2 to TRBJ2-5, with TRBD2 as a possible D gene (6 bases). This CDR3 region has 16 residues. Germline-derived CDR1 and CDR2 are SGHAT and FQNNGV. Trimming removed 5 bases from V and 2 bases from J, with 18 bases in between. The CDR3 DNA reads TGTGCCAGCAGCCCGGGGACTGCCGTGGGGCAAGAGACCCAGTACTTC. It translates to CASSPGTAVGQETQYF. The whole variable domain, filled in from reference TRBV11-2 and TRBJ2-5, reads EAGVAQSPRYKIIEKRQSVAFWCNPISGHATLYWYQQILGQGPKLLIQFQNNGVVDDSQLPKDRFSAERLKGVDSTLKIQPAKLEDSAVYLCASSPGTAVGQETQYFGPGTRLLVL.

CDR3 sequence reads: CASSLQAEPGYTF. DNA for the CDR3: TGTGCCAGCAGCTTGCAGGCAGAGCCTGGCTACACCTTC. The chain combines TRBV5-4 with TRBJ1-2; D unclear. V lost 1 base and J 7 bases, leaving 11 bases between the germline ends. This CDR3 has 13 residues. Germline V lookup: CDR1 SGHNT, CDR2 YYREEE (reference sequence).

This clone appeared a single time. This chain joins TRBV14 and TRBJ1-1; TRBD1 might be the D (5 bases). Trimming stripped 4 bases from V and 1 base from J, with 10 bases between. CDR1 and CDR2 from the germline V gene are SGHDN and FVKESK. The CDR3 totals 14 residues. CDR3 nucleotides: TGTGCCAGCAGCCTGTGGGGCGGGAACACTGAAGCTTTCTTT. Amino acid sequence: CASSLWGGNTEAFF.

The J gene is TRBJ1-6, the V gene TRBV10-1; TRBD1 is a possible D gene (5 bases). Germline loops: CDR1 WNHNN, CDR2 SYGVQD (reference sequence). CDR3 length: 14 amino acids. Trimming left V 5 bases short and J 5 bases short, with 10 bases between. CDR3 in amino acids: CASSQGSDNSPLHF. In nucleotides, the CDR3 is TGCGCCAGCAGTCAGGGTTCGGATAATTCACCCCTCCACTTT.

The rearrangement uses TRBV9 and TRBJ1-1; possible D gene TRBD1, 5 bases. The V gene lost 0 bases and the J gene lost 1 base, with 7 bases spanning the gap. Germline CDR1 reads SGDLS; CDR2 reads YYNGEE. The CDR3 extends over 14 amino acids. The CDR3 loop reads CASSVVQGNTEAFF. In nucleotides, the CDR3 is TGTGCCAGCAGCGTAGTTCAGGGGAACACTGAAGCTTTCTTT.

This chain uses TRBV6-1 with TRBJ2-1; 8 positions match TRBD1. V dropped 0 bases and J dropped 9; count of bases not matched to a gene: 10. The CDR3 has 16 residues. CDR1 and CDR2 (germline): MNHNS, SASEGT. The CDR3 sequence is CASSEAVRGLFGEQFF. Here the CDR3 DNA reads TGTGCCAGCAGTGAAGCGGTCAGGGGGCTTTTCGGTGAGCAGTTCTTC.

V usage is TRBV11-2 and J usage is TRBJ2-1, with TRBD2 as a possible D gene (5 bases). The CDR3 length is 15 residues. V was cut by 5 bases and J by 3 bases, with 14 bases left in between. Germline V CDR1 and CDR2: SGHAT, FQNNGV. The CDR3 spells CASSRDIGNYNEQFF. In DNA, the CDR3 is TGTGCCAGCAGCCGTGACATCGGGAACTACAATGAGCAGTTCTTC.

This clone was recorded only once. The chain's CDR3 is CASSKKPGGDTEAFF. In DNA, the CDR3 is TGTGCCAGCAGCAAAAAGCCTGGGGGCGACACTGAAGCTTTCTTT. This rearrangement joins TRBV21-1 to TRBJ1-1; TRBD1 is the table's D call, not checked against the DNA. TRBV21-1 is a recognized pseudogene. The CDR3 totals 15 residues.

The CDR3 DNA is TGTGCCAGCTCACCCCGGGACAGGGGGAACACTGAAGCTTTCTTT. Encoded protein: CASSPRDRGNTEAFF. The rearrangement links TRBV18 to TRBJ1-1; the match to TRBD1 covers 10 bases. In germline, CDR1 is KGHSH, CDR2 LQKENI. The CDR3 extends over 15 amino acids. V shed 3 bases, J shed 1 base, and the junction held 2 bases outside the gene matches.

This clone has only a few counts. This sequence joins TRBV28 and TRBJ2-7; 10 bases line up with TRBD1. The germline CDR1 and CDR2 sequences are MDHEN and SYDVKM. With 2 bases clipped from V and 6 bases from J, the junction kept 10 bases outside the gene matches. CDR3 length: 16 residues. The CDR3 protein is CASSLPLGQGLPEQYF. The CDR3 bases are TGTGCCAGCAGTTTACCCTTGGGACAGGGGTTACCCGAGCAGTACTTC.

The gene calls are TRBV4-3 and TRBJ2-7; 8 bases map to TRBD1. The V and J ends lost 1 base and 4 bases, in that order; junction bases with no gene match: 6. Germline loops: CDR1 LGHNA, CDR2 YSLEER. This CDR3 comprises 15 residues. The CDR3 sequence: CASSQAWTGFYEQYF. CDR3 sequence (DNA): TGCGCCAGCAGCCAAGCCTGGACAGGGTTTTACGAGCAGTACTTC.

This clone has just one count. The chain combines TRBV30 with TRBJ2-7; 9 bases match TRBD1. The CDR3 loop spans 15 amino acids. Germline-derived CDR1 and CDR2 are GTSNPN and SVGIG (reference sequence). V gave up 3 bases and J gave up 7 bases; unmatched junction bases: 13. This CDR3 reads CAWRGQTGTGWEQYF. Here the CDR3 DNA reads TGTGCCTGGAGGGGCCAAACCGGGACAGGGTGGGAGCAGTACTTC.

The V and J genes are TRBV19 and TRBJ2-7, with D unresolved. The V and J ends lost 3 bases and 2 bases respectively, with 14 bases between them. CDR3 length: 15 amino acids. Germline CDR1 is LNHDA and CDR2 is SQIVND (reference sequence). CDR3 nucleotide sequence: TGTGCCAGTAGTATCTCTCCATCAACAACCTACGAGCAGTACTTC. It specifies CASSISPSTTYEQYF.

V gene TRBV9 combines with J gene TRBJ2-5, with 9 positions matching TRBD1. V was pared by 4 bases and J by 5 bases, with 6 bases of the junction left unmatched. The germline V gene encodes CDR1 SGDLS and CDR2 YYNGEE. The CDR3 is made up of 14 amino acids. The CDR3 loop reads CASSKQGAWETQYF. The DNA for the CDR3 is TGTGCCAGCAGCAAACAGGGGGCCTGGGAGACCCAGTACTTC.

A word on this clone: The same CDR3 can be traced to other DNA sequences in this sample. The chain is built from TRBV7-2 and TRBJ2-1; TRBD2 matches at 7 bases. Germline CDR1 reads SGHTA; CDR2 reads FQGNSA. Trimming cost V 3 bases and J 4 bases; bases outside gene matches: 6. The CDR3 loop spans 15 amino acids. CDR3 sequence (DNA): TGTGCCAGCAGCTTGGGCGGGGGTCCTTACAATGAGCAGTTCTTC. It translates to CASSLGGGPYNEQFF.